This TCR beta chain was retrieved from a study of T cell changes during pregnancy in multiple sclerosis. Sequenced by immunoSEQ multiplex PCR; TCRdb stores in-frame clones only, minus some. The sample includes about 93,000 clones, around 94% of them seen just once. The CDR3 length is 13 residues. In germline, CDR1 is SGHDT, CDR2 YYEEEE. Trimming cost V 0 bases and J 4 bases, with 7 bases left between them. V and J are TRBV5-6 and TRBJ1-1, with D perhaps matching TRBD1 (5 bases). The specimen was peripheral blood, collected after pregnancy. The receptor was isolated from a female donor with multiple sclerosis, enrolled in a pregnancy study. The DNA for the CDR3 is TGTGCCAGCAGCTTGGGTAGGGGCACTGAAGCTTTCTTT. Amino acid sequence: CASSLGRGTEAFF. The full variable domain, rest sourced from reference TRBV5-6 and TRBJ1-1, is DAGVTQSPTHLIKTRGQQVTLRCSPKSGHDTVSWYQQALGQGPQFIFQYYEEEERQRGNFPDRFSGHQFPNYSSELNVNALLLGDSALYLCASSLGRGTEAFFGQGTRLTVV.